This T cell receptor (beta chain) was profiled in a study of post-analysis software for immune sequencing data (dated by TCRdb to the mid-2010s). Broadly, across the study: Disease courses on record covered relapsing-remitting, secondary progressive and progressive-relapsing multiple sclerosis, though some patients had no subtype annotation. The patient repertoires were set against under 12 previously published healthy control repertoires from donors whose ages ranged from 6 to 25 years. A subset of samples was prepared in parallel using single-end sample barcoding, then pooled and co-amplified after Illumina adapter ligation. Study-wide findings and limitations: Patients showed significantly higher frequencies than controls for a few TRBV segments, among them TRBV5-6, TRBV5-1 and TRBV20-1. The control group was slightly older than the multiple sclerosis patient group. Direct clustering with F measure revealed strong co-clustering of samples prepared in the same batch, which led to a batch-effect correction. Compared with controls, multiple sclerosis patients had significantly lower normalized Chao1 diversity, a finding suggesting substantial peripheral T-cell clonal expansion.

TCR beta repertoires were profiled from peripheral blood of 10 to 15 young patients with multiple sclerosis to demonstrate the VDJtools post-analysis software. The multiple sclerosis patients were children and adolescents ranging in age from roughly 6 to 15 years. Deletion took 6 bases off V and 7 bases off J, with a span of 16 bases between the germline ends. CDR1 and CDR2, looked up from the germline V gene (reference sequence), are DFQATT and SNEGSKA. The CDR3 goes from the cysteine to the phenylalanine over 13 residues. Just the 39-base CDR3 DNA is kept, in frame starting at base 1. In regard to this clonotype: Its target antigen remains unknown. No base quality values were provided; no much bigger clone lies one nucleotide off.

Library preparation was by PCR. TCRdb records Illumina HiSeq 2500 as the sequencer. To reduce PCR and sequencing biases, unique molecular identifiers were built into the TCR beta cDNA libraries. Around 500,000 cDNA molecules were obtained for every 1 to 10 million input T cells, so each molecule roughly corresponded to one T cell. Patient libraries were prepared and sequenced with the same protocol used for the earlier healthy control dataset. Samples belonging to the same batch were prepared together, multiplexed and sequenced on a shared HiSeq lane. For the original study's pipeline: Raw barcoded reads were processed with MIGEC, discarding single-read molecular identifier groups before consensus assembly and CDR3 extraction. Clonotype tables were post-analysed with VDJtools, normalizing diversity by down-sampling all datasets to the smallest sample size. Repertoire overlap clustering matched CDR3 amino acid but not nucleotide sequences to correct batch-related cross-sample contamination. TCRdb handled the public reads itself, with Q25 trimming in fastp and clone calling in MiXCR, and kept productive beta chains. Rows are unified per CDR3 protein, each entry keeping the most common DNA and genes. TCRdb, rather than the study authors, made the V and J calls. The sample records about 430,000 distinct CDR3 sequences, 39% of which are singletons. 7.5% to 8.5% of the sample is taken by the ten largest.

Recombination joined TRBV20-1 with TRBJ2-1, and perhaps TRBD2 as D gene, on 5 matching bases. The sequence came from a girl under 10 years old with multiple sclerosis. Sample: blood. The CDR3 corresponds to CSARSASRNEQFF. The nucleotides are TGCAGTGCAAGGTCGGCTAGCCGGAATGAGCAGTTCTTC.